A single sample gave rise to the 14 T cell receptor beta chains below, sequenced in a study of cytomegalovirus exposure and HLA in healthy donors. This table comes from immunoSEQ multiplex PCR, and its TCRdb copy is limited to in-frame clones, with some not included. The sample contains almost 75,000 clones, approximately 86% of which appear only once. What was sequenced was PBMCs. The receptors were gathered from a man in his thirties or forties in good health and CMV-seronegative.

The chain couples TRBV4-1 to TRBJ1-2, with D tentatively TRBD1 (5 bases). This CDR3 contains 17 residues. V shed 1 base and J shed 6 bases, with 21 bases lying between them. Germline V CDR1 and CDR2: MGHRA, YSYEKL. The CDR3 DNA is TGCGCCAGCAGCCAAGGATTAACTAACAGGAAAAGGGATGGCTACACCTTC. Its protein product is CASSQGLTNRKRDGYTF.

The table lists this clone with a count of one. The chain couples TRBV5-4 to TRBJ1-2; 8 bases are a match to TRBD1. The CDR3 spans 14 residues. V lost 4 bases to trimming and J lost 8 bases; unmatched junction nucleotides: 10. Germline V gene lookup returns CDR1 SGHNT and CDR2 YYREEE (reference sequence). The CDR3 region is CASSPGTGHEGYTF. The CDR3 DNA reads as TGTGCCAGCAGCCCCGGGACAGGACATGAAGGCTACACCTTC.

CDR3 in DNA: TGCGCCAGCAGCCAAGAGACAGGGGGAGCGGAGACCCAGTACTTC. Translated, it gives CASSQETGGAETQYF. The rearrangement uses TRBV4-3 and TRBJ2-5; 9 positions match TRBD1. CDR3 length: 15 amino acids. Trimming cost V 0 bases and J 5 bases; bases outside gene matches: 4. Germline-derived CDR1 and CDR2 are LGHNA and YSLEER.

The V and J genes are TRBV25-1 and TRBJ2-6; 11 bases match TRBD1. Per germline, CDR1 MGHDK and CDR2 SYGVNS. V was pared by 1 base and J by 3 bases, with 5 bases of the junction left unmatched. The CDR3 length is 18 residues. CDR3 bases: TGTGCCAGCAGTGAATGGGGACAGGGGGGTATTGGGGCCAACGTCCTGACTTTC. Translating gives CASSEWGQGGIGANVLTF.

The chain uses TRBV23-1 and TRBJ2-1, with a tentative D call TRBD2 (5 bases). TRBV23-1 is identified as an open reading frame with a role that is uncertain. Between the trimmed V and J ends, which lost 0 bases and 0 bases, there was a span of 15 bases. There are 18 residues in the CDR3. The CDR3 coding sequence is TGCGCCAGCAGTCAATCGCCCTCAGCGGACCCCTCCTACAATGAGCAGTTCTTC. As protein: CASSQSPSADPSYNEQFF.

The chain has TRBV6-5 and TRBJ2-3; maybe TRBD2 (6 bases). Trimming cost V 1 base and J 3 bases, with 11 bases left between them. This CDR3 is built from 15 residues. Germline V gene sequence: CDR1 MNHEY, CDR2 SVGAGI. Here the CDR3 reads CASSYYGGRTDTQYF. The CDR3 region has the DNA TGTGCCAGCAGTTACTACGGGGGTCGGACAGATACGCAGTATTTT.

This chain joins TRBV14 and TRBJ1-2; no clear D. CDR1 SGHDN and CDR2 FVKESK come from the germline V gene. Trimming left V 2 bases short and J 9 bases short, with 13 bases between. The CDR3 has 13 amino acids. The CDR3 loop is CASSQIMAGSYTF. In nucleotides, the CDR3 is TGTGCCAGCAGCCAAATCATGGCGGGGAGCTACACCTTC.

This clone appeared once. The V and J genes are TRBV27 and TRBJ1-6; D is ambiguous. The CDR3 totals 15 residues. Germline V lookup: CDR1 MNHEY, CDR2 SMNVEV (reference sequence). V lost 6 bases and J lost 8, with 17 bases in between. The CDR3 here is CASSHRPTLDSPLHF. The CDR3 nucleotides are TGTGCCAGCAGCCATCGACCGACACTTGATTCACCCCTCCACTTT.

CDR3 nucleotides: TGTGCCAGCAGCCCACGGAATAGGGGAGGCACCTTC. This gives the protein CASSPRNRGGTF. The chain employs TRBV6-1 and TRBJ1-2; D is perhaps TRBD1 (5 bases). The CDR3 length is 12 residues. The germline CDR1 and CDR2 sequences are MNHNS and SASEGT. The V end lost 6 bases, the J end lost 13 bases, and 18 bases lay between the germline ends.

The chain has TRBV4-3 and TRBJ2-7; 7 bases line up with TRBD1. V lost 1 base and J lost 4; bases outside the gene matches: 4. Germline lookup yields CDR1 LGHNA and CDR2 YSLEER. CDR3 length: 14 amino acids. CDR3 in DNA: TGCGCCAGCAGCCAAGGGGACAGTAATTACGAGCAGTACTTC. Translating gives CASSQGDSNYEQYF.

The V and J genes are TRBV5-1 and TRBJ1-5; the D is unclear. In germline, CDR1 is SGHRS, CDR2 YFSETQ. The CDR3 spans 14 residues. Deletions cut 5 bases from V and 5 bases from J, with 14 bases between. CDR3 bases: TGCGCCAGCAGGAGGAGGCAGGACCATCAGCCCCAGCATTTT. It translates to CASRRRQDHQPQHF. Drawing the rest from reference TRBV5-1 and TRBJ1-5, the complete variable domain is KAGVTQTPRYLIKTRGQQVTLSCSPISGHRSVSWYQQTPGQGLQFLFEYFSETQRNKGNFPGRFSGRQFSNSRSEMNVSTLELGDSALYLCASRRRQDHQPQHFGDGTRLSIL.

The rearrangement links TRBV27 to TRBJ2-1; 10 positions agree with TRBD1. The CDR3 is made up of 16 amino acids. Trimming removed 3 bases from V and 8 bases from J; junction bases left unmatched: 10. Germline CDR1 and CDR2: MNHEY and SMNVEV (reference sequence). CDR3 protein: CASSLGTGTGVDEQFF. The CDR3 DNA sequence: TGTGCCAGCAGTTTGGGGACCGGGACAGGGGTGGATGAGCAGTTCTTC.

CDR3 amino acids: CSGGERNIQYF. CDR3 DNA sequence: TGCAGCGGGGGGGAGCGAAACATTCAGTACTTC. The chain joins TRBV29-1 to TRBJ2-4; TRBD2 might be the D (6 bases). Germline lookup yields CDR1 SQVTM and CDR2 ANQGSEA. The CDR3 covers 11 residues. Trimming cost V 7 bases and J 6 bases, with 10 bases left between them.

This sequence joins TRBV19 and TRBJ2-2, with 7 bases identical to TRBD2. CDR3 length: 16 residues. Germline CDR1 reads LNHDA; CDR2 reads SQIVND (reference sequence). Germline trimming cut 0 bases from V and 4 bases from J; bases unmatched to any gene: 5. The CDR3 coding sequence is TGTGCCAGTAGTATAGAAGGAGGCGGGGGCACCGGGGAGCTGTTTTTT. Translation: CASSIEGGGGTGELFF.